Detailed here is one TCR beta chain. What it binds is not known. The data derive from a study of shared clonotypes between healthy human individuals. Study summary: There were three CD4 naive, three CD4 memory, two CD8 naive and one CD8 memory plates per donor.

Study-wide results and limits: Larger richness was generally estimated for naive than memory subsets.

The assay was immunoSEQ multiplex PCR, and TCRdb's table has in-frame clones only and misses some. The sample yields a few million clones, more than 90% seen once. Trimming at V came to 8 bases and at J to 2 bases, leaving 12 bases not matched to a gene. Germline CDR1 is MNHEY and CDR2 is SVGAGI. The CDR3 sequence is 15 residues long. This clonotype was obtained from a man aged 18 to 29 in good health. Material: naive CD4+ T cells sorted from blood. Subset reported: CD45RA+ positively selected. This chain connects TRBV6-5 to TRBJ2-7; 7 nucleotides line up with TRBD1. In DNA form, the CDR3 reads TGTGCCAGCCCTTCGACGGACAGGAGCACCTACGAGCAGTACTTC. Its protein product is CASPSTDRSTYEQYF.